One sample yielded the 13 T cell receptor beta chains listed below, sequenced in a study of blood T cell repertoires in COVID-19 (dated by TCRdb to the early 2020s). Library creation used the immunoSEQ multiplex PCR assay. TCRdb obtained this table from immuneACCESS and retained in-frame rearrangements with V and J assigned. These tables miss some clones; where compared with another copy, unresolved V genes account for less than half of the shortfall, and the remainder is unexplained. For this sample there are 150,000 to 200,000 clones; 74% appear just once. The ten biggest clones cover 2.5% to 3% of the sample. Sample: peripheral blood. These receptors came from a woman older than 75 with acute or convalescent COVID-19.

The V call is TRBV5-4, the J call TRBJ1-2; 9 nucleotides align to TRBD1. With 6 bases clipped from V and 8 bases from J, the junction kept 8 bases outside the gene matches. Germline CDR1 is SGHNT and CDR2 is YYREEE (reference sequence). The CDR3 sequence is 13 residues long. DNA of the CDR3: TGTGCCAGCACCTCACAGGGGGCGGCGGGCTACACCTTC. As protein: CASTSQGAAGYTF.

V and J are TRBV3-1 (or the pseudogene TRBV3-2) and TRBJ1-5, with TRBD1 as a possible D gene (5 bases). V was pared by 4 bases and J by 4 bases, with 11 bases between. Germline lookup yields CDR1 LGHDT and CDR2 YNNKEL (reference sequence). This CDR3 has 14 residues. The DNA of the CDR3 is TGTGCCAGCAGCCTCGGAAGGGGTAATCAGCCCCAGCATTTT. It encodes CASSLGRGNQPQHF.

The table lists this clone with a count of one. V gene TRBV7-2 combines with J gene TRBJ1-3; D gene unclear. Germline V gives CDR1 SGHTA, CDR2 FQGNSA. Trimming left V 4 bases short and J 0 bases short, with 13 bases between. This CDR3 is 16 amino acids long. The CDR3 spells CASSSSPPSSGNTIYF. In DNA, the CDR3 is TGTGCCAGCAGCTCATCACCCCCTAGCTCTGGAAACACCATATATTTT.

The V call is TRBV27, the J call TRBJ1-1, with D maybe TRBD1 (6 bases). V lost 7 bases and J lost 0, with 9 bases in between. The CDR3 spans 13 residues. Per the germline V gene, CDR1 is MNHEY and CDR2 is SMNVEV (reference sequence). CDR3 in DNA: TGTGCCAGCATTGACAGGATGAACACTGAAGCTTTCTTT. Its translation: CASIDRMNTEAFF.

The chain has TRBV2 and TRBJ1-1, with a weak D call TRBD1 (5 bases). The V gene lost 6 bases and the J gene lost 1 base, with 9 bases spanning the gap. The CDR3 has 13 residues. Germline V gives CDR1 SNHLY, CDR2 FYNNEI. CDR3 residues: CASRVTGNTEAFF. For the CDR3, the DNA is TGTGCCAGCAGAGTTACAGGGAACACTGAAGCTTTCTTT.

This clone has only a few counts. This sequence joins TRBV2 and TRBJ2-3; 8 nucleotides match TRBD2. Trimming at V came to 10 bases and at J to 6 bases, leaving 12 bases not matched to a gene. Germline V CDR1 and CDR2: SNHLY, FYNNEI. This CDR3 contains 14 residues. The CDR3, as DNA: TGTGCCACCTCGACTAGCGCTTACGGGGATACGCAGTATTTT. Residues: CATSTSAYGDTQYF.

V and J are TRBV7-6 and TRBJ2-6; D uncertain. The CDR3 sequence is 16 residues long. Germline CDR1 SGHVS, CDR2 FNYEAQ. With 1 base removed from V and 0 bases from J, the gap between germline ends came to 7 bases. The CDR3 loop is CASSLVAFSGANVLTF. CDR3 nucleotides: TGTGCCAGCAGCTTAGTGGCCTTCTCTGGGGCCAACGTCCTGACTTTC.

J is TRBJ1-5 and V is TRBV28, with TRBD1 matching 8 bases. With 6 bases clipped from V and 7 bases from J, the junction kept 5 bases outside the gene matches. Germline assignment: CDR1 MDHEN and CDR2 SYDVKM. The CDR3 contains 13 residues. The CDR3 here is CASSPDRVQPQHF. The CDR3 nucleotides are TGTGCCAGCAGCCCGGACAGGGTACAGCCCCAGCATTTT.

CDR3 sequence: CASSESASFGNEQFF. The CDR3 DNA follows: TGTGCCAGCAGTGAATCGGCTAGCTTCGGCAATGAGCAGTTCTTC. This chain connects TRBV6-1 to TRBJ2-1; D is perhaps TRBD2 (5 bases). Germline loops: CDR1 MNHNS, CDR2 SASEGT. The CDR3 has 15 amino acids. Trimming removed 2 bases at V and 6 bases at J, with 14 bases between.

V is TRBV20-1 and J is TRBJ1-4; no clear D gene. This CDR3 is 11 amino acids long. Trimming shortened V by 6 bases and J by 8 bases, and 10 bases separated the two germline ends. Looked up from germline, CDR1 is DFQATT and CDR2 is SNEGSKA (reference sequence). The CDR3 DNA reads TGCAGTGCCCCGGAGGGAGAAAAACTGTTTTTT. Protein product: CSAPEGEKLFF.

The chain employs TRBV15 and TRBJ2-1, with D tentatively TRBD2 (5 bases). Deletions cut 0 bases from V and 9 bases from J, with 15 bases between. CDR3 size: 15 residues. CDR1 is LNHNV and CDR2 is YYDKDF in the germline V gene (reference sequence). The CDR3 loop reads CATSREEGLGGEQFF. CDR3 DNA sequence: TGTGCCACCAGCAGAGAAGAAGGTTTAGGAGGTGAGCAGTTCTTC.

The DNA for the CDR3 is TGTGCCAGCAGTTACTCGAACCAGGTAGGGAGTCCCCAGCATTTT. It translates to CASSYSNQVGSPQHF. This rearrangement joins TRBV6-5 to TRBJ1-5; D not certain. This CDR3 is built from 15 residues. The V and J ends lost 0 bases and 10 bases respectively, with 16 bases between them. Germline assignment: CDR1 MNHEY and CDR2 SVGAGI.

The chain has TRBV9 and TRBJ2-4; 10 bases agree with TRBD1. Trimming took 0 bases from V and 11 from J; bases not matched to a gene: 5. CDR3 length equals 14 residues. The V gene's germline CDR1 is SGDLS and CDR2 YYNGEE. CDR3: CASSVDPGQGLQYF. CDR3 nucleotide sequence: TGTGCCAGCAGCGTAGATCCGGGACAGGGGCTTCAGTACTTC.